The 32 T cell receptor beta chains below come from one sample, sequenced in a study of blood T cell repertoires in COVID-19. TCRdb's copy holds only in-frame clones and misses some; the assay was immunoSEQ multiplex PCR. The table has roughly 75,000 clones, roughly 87% seen once. Input material: peripheral blood. Receptor source: a man aged 45-65 years with acute or convalescent COVID-19.

The chain combines TRBV27 with TRBJ2-5; D possibly corresponds to TRBD1 (6 bases). V shed 4 bases and J shed 0 bases, with 12 bases lying between them. The length of the CDR3 is 15 residues. Germline V gives CDR1 MNHEY, CDR2 SMNVEV (reference sequence). CDR3 nucleotide sequence: TGTGCCAGCAGTTCAGGACAGAAAAACCAAGAGACCCAGTACTTC. This sequence encodes CASSSGQKNQETQYF.

This clone was detected only once. The chain recombines TRBV12-3 or TRBV12-4 with TRBJ1-1; D is possibly TRBD1 (5 bases). The CDR3 contains 12 residues. V dropped 7 bases and J dropped 5 bases, with 11 bases sitting between them. This chain's CDR3 is CASTPGRTEAFF. The CDR3 DNA sequence: TGTGCCAGCACCCCAGGGCGAACTGAAGCTTTCTTT.

The chain employs TRBV11-2 and TRBJ2-7; tentatively, D is TRBD1 (6 bases). Trimming took off 6 bases at V and 2 bases at J, with 14 bases between the two ends. CDR3 length: 14 amino acids. Germline CDR1 reads SGHAT; CDR2 reads FQNNGV. The CDR3 sequence: CASRTPDSAYEQYF. CDR3 nucleotides: TGTGCCAGCAGGACCCCGGACAGCGCCTACGAGCAGTACTTC.

This clone was seen more than once but under ten times. The CDR3 is CASSVGTGLSNQPQHF. CDR3 nucleotides: TGTGCCAGTAGTGTAGGGACAGGACTTAGCAATCAGCCCCAGCATTTT. The chain carries TRBV19 and TRBJ1-5; 8 bases agree with TRBD1. The CDR3 contains 16 residues. Germline-derived CDR1 and CDR2 are LNHDA and SQIVND (reference sequence). V dropped 5 bases and J dropped 0; count of bases not matched to a gene: 6. The variable domain in full, with the rest retrieved from reference TRBV19 and TRBJ1-5, is DGGITQSPKYLFRKEGQNVTLSCEQNLNHDAMYWYRQDPGQGLRLIYYSQIVNDFQKGDIAEGYSVSREKKESFPLTVTSAQKNPTAFYLCASSVGTGLSNQPQHFGDGTRLSIL.

The rearrangement uses TRBV6-5 and TRBJ1-1; D may be TRBD1 (6 bases). Per germline, CDR1 MNHEY and CDR2 SVGAGI. CDR3 length equals 14 residues. Trimming left V 8 bases short and J 0 bases short, with 13 bases between. For the CDR3, the DNA is TGTGCCAGCGTTCGAGGGGGTATGAACACTGAAGCTTTCTTT. Encoded protein: CASVRGGMNTEAFF.

The chain combines TRBV7-2 with TRBJ2-3, with a possible D match to TRBD2 (7 bases). This CDR3 comprises 18 residues. V gave up 4 bases and J gave up 2 bases, with 22 bases separating them. CDR1 is SGHTA and CDR2 is FQGNSA in the germline V gene. Here the CDR3 reads CASSSKRGGGANTDTQYF. The CDR3 nucleotides read TGTGCCAGCAGCTCAAAGAGAGGGGGAGGGGCCAACACAGATACGCAGTATTTT.

The genes are TRBV5-4 and TRBJ2-7, with 12 bases identical to TRBD2. The CDR3 consists of 14 residues. Germline trimming cut 5 bases from V and 5 bases from J; bases unmatched to any gene: 5. CDR1 and CDR2 (germline): SGHNT, YYREEE (reference sequence). The CDR3 here is CASRLAGGPNEQYF. CDR3 in DNA: TGTGCCAGCAGGCTAGCGGGAGGGCCAAACGAGCAGTACTTC.

The chain uses TRBV4-2 and TRBJ2-1, with unresolved D. CDR1 LGHNA and CDR2 YNFKEQ come from the germline V gene. Trimming took 0 bases from V and 8 from J, leaving 20 bases between them. This CDR3 has 17 amino acids. CDR3 nucleotides: TGTGCCAGCAGCCAAGATCTGACCACAACTACGAAACATGAGCAGTTCTTC. Residues: CASSQDLTTTTKHEQFF.

The rearrangement joins TRBV27 to TRBJ1-4, with no clear D. The CDR3 runs to 14 residues. Germline CDR1 is MNHEY and CDR2 is SMNVEV (reference sequence). V was shortened by 8 bases and J by 8 bases, with 18 bases between the two germline ends. The CDR3 sequence: CASGIRRETEKLFF. The CDR3 bases are TGTGCCAGCGGGATAAGGCGGGAGACCGAAAAACTGTTTTTT.

The chain employs TRBV2 and TRBJ1-2, with 9 bases aligning to TRBD1. The CDR3 totals 13 residues. V was clipped by 10 bases and J by 2 bases; unmatched bases: 5. Germline V lookup: CDR1 SNHLY, CDR2 FYNNEI. In DNA form, the CDR3 reads TGTGCCACCGGCGGACAGGGGAACTATGGCTACACCTTC. Its translation: CATGGQGNYGYTF.

This chain joins TRBV27 and TRBJ2-1; 14 bases agree with TRBD2. The germline V gene encodes CDR1 MNHEY and CDR2 SMNVEV (reference sequence). CDR3 size: 14 residues. After removal of 6 bases from V and 9 bases from J, the junction contained 4 bases not matched to a gene. CDR3 in amino acids: CASSWTSGGLEQFF. The DNA of the CDR3 is TGTGCCAGCAGCTGGACTAGCGGGGGGCTTGAGCAGTTCTTC.

V and J are TRBV2 and TRBJ2-1, with TRBD2 matching 10 bases. Germline V gene lookup returns CDR1 SNHLY and CDR2 FYNNEI. The CDR3 is 14 residues long. Germline trimming cut 9 bases from V and 9 bases from J; bases unmatched to any gene: 11. For the CDR3, the DNA is TGTGCCAGTGGAGGGCTAGCGGGAGTGGGTGAGCAGTTCTTC. Translated, it gives CASGGLAGVGEQFF. The whole variable domain, filled in from reference TRBV2 and TRBJ2-1, reads EPEVTQTPSHQVTQMGQEVILRCVPISNHLYFYWYRQILGQKVEFLVSFYNNEISEKSEIFDDQFSVERPDGSNFTLKIRSTKLEDSAMYFCASGGLAGVGEQFFGPGTRLTVL.

The genes are TRBV19 and TRBJ1-5; D unclear. Deletions cut 4 bases from V and 0 bases from J, with 10 bases between. Germline V gene sequence: CDR1 LNHDA, CDR2 SQIVND (reference sequence). This CDR3 spans 15 amino acids. For the CDR3, the DNA is TGTGCCAGTAGTAACCCGGAGTATAGCAATCAGCCCCAGCATTTT. It translates to CASSNPEYSNQPQHF.

The chain employs TRBV10-3 and TRBJ2-6, with a tentative D call TRBD2 (6 bases). The germline V gene encodes CDR1 ENHRY and CDR2 SYGVKD. With 9 bases removed from V and 4 bases from J, the gap between germline ends came to 16 bases. This CDR3 is built from 15 residues. Written as DNA, the CDR3 is TGTGCCATTACATCCGGGGAGGCGGGGGCCAACGTCCTGACTTTC. Amino acid sequence: CAITSGEAGANVLTF.

V and J are TRBV28 and TRBJ1-2; D may be TRBD1 (5 bases). V lost 2 bases, J lost 3 bases, and 7 bases lay in between. This CDR3 has 13 amino acids. The germline V gene has CDR1 MDHEN and CDR2 SYDVKM. The CDR3 DNA is TGTGCCAGCAGTTTACCGGGGGACTATGGCTACACCTTC. Translated: CASSLPGDYGYTF.

The chain employs TRBV4-3 and TRBJ2-7; the D gene is possibly TRBD2 (6 bases). V lost 0 bases to trimming and J lost 5 bases, with 11 bases between them. Germline CDR1 LGHNA, CDR2 YSLEER. The length of the CDR3 is 14 residues. CDR3: CASSQEVTRHEQYF. The CDR3 DNA reads TGCGCCAGCAGCCAAGAAGTGACTAGACACGAGCAGTACTTC.

The rearrangement joins TRBV29-1 to TRBJ1-1, with TRBD1 identical over 8 bases. Germline CDR1 SQVTM, CDR2 ANQGSEA. The V segment lost 6 bases and the J segment 1 base; nucleotides outside the gene matches: 4. The CDR3 is 13 amino acids. The CDR3 loop reads CSVQGAENTEAFF. Written as DNA, the CDR3 is TGCAGCGTCCAGGGGGCTGAGAACACTGAAGCTTTCTTT.

The chain is built from TRBV28 and TRBJ2-3, with 16 positions matching TRBD2. Unmatched junction bases numbered 11, after V lost 9 bases and J lost 5 bases. This CDR3 spans 17 amino acids. Per the germline V gene, CDR1 is MDHEN and CDR2 is SYDVKM. This CDR3 reads CASRTGLAGGPGDTQYF. DNA for the CDR3: TGTGCCAGTCGTACGGGACTAGCGGGAGGGCCTGGAGATACGCAGTATTTT. The entire variable domain, with the rest obtained from reference TRBV28 and TRBJ2-3, is as follows: DVKVTQSSRYLVKRTGEKVFLECVQDMDHENMFWYRQDPGLGLRLIYFSYDVKMKEKGDIPEGYSVSREKKERFSLILESASTNQTSMYLCASRTGLAGGPGDTQYFGPGTRLTVL.

The genes are TRBV15 and TRBJ1-1; D is uncertain. V was trimmed by 3 bases and J by 6 bases, leaving 11 bases between them. The CDR3 spans 13 residues. Per the germline V gene, CDR1 is LNHNV and CDR2 is YYDKDF (reference sequence). As DNA, the CDR3 is TGTGCCACCAGCAGGGACGGGAGTCCTGAAGCTTTCTTT. Amino acids: CATSRDGSPEAFF.

The chain couples TRBV2 to TRBJ1-3; perhaps TRBD1 as D (5 bases). The CDR3 is 14 residues long. V lost 5 bases and J 7 bases, leaving 15 bases between the germline ends. Germline lookup yields CDR1 SNHLY and CDR2 FYNNEI. The chain's CDR3 is CASSITQGTNTIYF. The CDR3 coding sequence is TGTGCCAGCAGTATAACTCAGGGTACTAACACCATATATTTT. Filled out from reference TRBV2 and TRBJ1-3, the complete variable domain reads EPEVTQTPSHQVTQMGQEVILRCVPISNHLYFYWYRQILGQKVEFLVSFYNNEISEKSEIFDDQFSVERPDGSNFTLKIRSTKLEDSAMYFCASSITQGTNTIYFGEGSWLTVV.

This clone showed up just once. The rearrangement links TRBV7-2 to TRBJ1-1; a possible D gene is TRBD1 (6 bases). From germline, CDR1 is SGHTA and CDR2 FQGNSA. Trimming removed 5 bases at V and 5 bases at J, with 15 bases between. The CDR3 is 14 amino acids. The DNA of the CDR3 is TGTGCCAGCAGCCCGACGTCAGGGGAAACTGAAGCTTTCTTT. Its protein product is CASSPTSGETEAFF.

This rearrangement joins TRBV6-5 to TRBJ1-5, with 9 bases aligning to TRBD1. This CDR3 is 15 amino acids long. Trimming cost V 10 bases and J 6 bases; bases outside gene matches: 13. CDR1 and CDR2 (germline): MNHEY, SVGAGI. CDR3 residues: CAIRPPGQGGQPQHF. Here the CDR3 DNA reads TGTGCCATTCGTCCCCCGGGACAGGGCGGTCAGCCCCAGCATTTT.

V is TRBV19 and J is TRBJ2-7, with TRBD1 as a possible D gene (5 bases). Trimming removed 2 bases at V and 3 bases at J, with 20 bases between. Germline CDR1 and CDR2: LNHDA and SQIVND (reference sequence). This CDR3 has 17 amino acids. The DNA of the CDR3 is TGTGCCAGTAGTATATTCCCCCCGCAGGGCACCAGCTACGAGCAGTACTTC. Its translation is CASSIFPPQGTSYEQYF.

The chain employs TRBV6-5 and TRBJ1-5; D might be TRBD1 (6 bases). Per germline, CDR1 MNHEY and CDR2 SVGAGI. V was pared by 3 bases and J by 3 bases, with 9 bases between. The length of the CDR3 is 14 residues. CDR3 sequence (DNA): TGTGCCAGCAGTTATGAGGGGGTCAATCAGCCCCAGCATTTT. Protein product: CASSYEGVNQPQHF.

The chain carries TRBV5-6 and TRBJ1-1; D perhaps matches TRBD1 (6 bases). With 3 bases removed from V and 6 bases from J, the gap between germline ends came to 15 bases. CDR3 size: 14 residues. CDR1 and CDR2 from the germline V gene are SGHDT and YYEEEE. CDR3 sequence: CASSSTGSRSEAFF. The CDR3 DNA is TGTGCCAGCAGCTCTACAGGGTCAAGGTCTGAAGCTTTCTTT.

The J gene is TRBJ1-4, the V gene TRBV18; D gene ambiguous. The CDR3 totals 15 residues. V lost 5 bases and J lost 4, with 14 bases in between. Germline V gives CDR1 KGHSH, CDR2 LQKENI. Here the CDR3 DNA reads TGTGCCAGCTCAAGCGGACCGCGCCTTAATGAAAAACTGTTTTTT. It codes for CASSSGPRLNEKLFF.

Here the CDR3 DNA reads TGTGCCAGCAGCTTAATCTTCCACGAGCAGTACTTC. It codes for CASSLIFHEQYF. This chain links TRBV7-9 with TRBJ2-7, with D unclear. The germline V gene encodes CDR1 SEHNR and CDR2 FQNEAQ (reference sequence). CDR3 length: 12 amino acids. V lost 2 bases and J lost 5, with 7 bases in between.

V usage is TRBV3-1 (or the pseudogene TRBV3-2) and J usage is TRBJ1-1; D is unclear. CDR3 length: 16 amino acids. The germline gives CDR1 LGHDT, CDR2 YNNKEL (reference sequence). The V end lost 0 bases, the J end lost 0 bases, and 11 bases lay between the germline ends. In DNA, the CDR3 is TGTGCCAGCAGCCAAGACCCCGGTAACGTGAACACTGAAGCTTTCTTT. Translated: CASSQDPGNVNTEAFF.

This chain uses TRBV4-3 with TRBJ1-1; D uncertain. Germline lookup yields CDR1 LGHNA and CDR2 YSLEER. This CDR3 comprises 13 residues. With 0 bases removed from V and 4 bases from J, the gap between germline ends came to 6 bases. The CDR3 nucleotides read TGCGCCAGCAGCCAAGATCGAGGCACTGAAGCTTTCTTT. It yields the protein CASSQDRGTEAFF.

This chain links TRBV2 with TRBJ2-3, with 14 positions matching TRBD2. The junction had 14 bases not matched to a gene; V was cut back by 9 bases and J by 6 bases. The CDR3 is 17 residues long. CDR1 is SNHLY, CDR2 FYNNEI, per germline. CDR3 protein: CASVPGTSGSWTDTQYF. CDR3 DNA sequence: TGTGCCAGTGTGCCCGGGACTAGCGGGAGTTGGACGGATACGCAGTATTTT.

V is TRBV18 and J is TRBJ1-1; 7 bases agree with TRBD1. CDR1 KGHSH and CDR2 LQKENI come from the germline V gene. The V gene end was trimmed by 4 bases and the J gene end by 7 bases; junction bases not matched to a gene: 9. This CDR3 comprises 14 residues. Here the CDR3 reads CASSLGQALGEAFF. In DNA form, the CDR3 reads TGTGCCAGCTCACTCGGACAGGCCCTCGGTGAAGCTTTCTTT.

Turning to this clone: Additional DNA sequences in this sample encode the identical CDR3. The chain recombines TRBV10-2 with TRBJ1-1; D unclear. In germline, CDR1 is WSHSY, CDR2 SAAADI. The CDR3 consists of 12 residues. The ends were cut back, 6 bases at V and 1 base at J, with 6 bases in the middle. CDR3 residues: CASRGGNTEAFF. In DNA form, the CDR3 reads TGCGCCAGCAGGGGAGGGAACACTGAAGCTTTCTTT.